This T cell receptor (beta chain) was retrieved from a study of T cells in Graves' hyperthyroidism and ophthalmopathy. Study outcomes and limitations: Most thyroid clonotypes expanded above 0.001 appeared in blood too. Median prediction lead before ophthalmopathy onset was about 6.3 months with the model.

Using RNA transcripts as the source, TCR beta CDR3 regions were amplified. The HTBI primer set drove a first-round RT-PCR of the TCR CDR3. TCRdb processed the multiplex PCR reads anew with MiXCR; each CDR3 protein has one entry. The sample contains hundreds of thousands of distinct CDR3 sequences, about 16% of which appear only once. The PBMCs studied were ones that came from 10 ml fresh peripheral blood. This clonotype was counted many times. Its antigen is not known. The sequencing sample was made of blood. This clonotype originated in a man in his forties with Graves' hyperthyroidism.

Here the CDR3 reads CATSRDKGGKSYEQYF. CDR3 nucleotide sequence: TGTGCCACCAGCAGAGATAAAGGGGGGAAGTCCTACGAGCAGTACTTC. The chain recombines TRBV15 with TRBJ2-7; D may correspond to TRBD1 or TRBD2 (6 bases each). CDR1 and CDR2 from the germline V gene are LNHNV and YYDKDF (reference sequence). This CDR3 is 16 amino acids long. Trimming left V 0 bases short and J 1 base short, with 13 bases between. Full variable domain (missing parts from reference TRBV15 and TRBJ2-7): DAMVIQNPRYQVTQFGKPVTLSCSQTLNHNVMYWYQQKSSQAPKLLFHYYDKDFNNEADTPDNFQSRRPNTSFCFLDIRSPGLGDTAMYLCATSRDKGGKSYEQYFGPGTRLTVT.